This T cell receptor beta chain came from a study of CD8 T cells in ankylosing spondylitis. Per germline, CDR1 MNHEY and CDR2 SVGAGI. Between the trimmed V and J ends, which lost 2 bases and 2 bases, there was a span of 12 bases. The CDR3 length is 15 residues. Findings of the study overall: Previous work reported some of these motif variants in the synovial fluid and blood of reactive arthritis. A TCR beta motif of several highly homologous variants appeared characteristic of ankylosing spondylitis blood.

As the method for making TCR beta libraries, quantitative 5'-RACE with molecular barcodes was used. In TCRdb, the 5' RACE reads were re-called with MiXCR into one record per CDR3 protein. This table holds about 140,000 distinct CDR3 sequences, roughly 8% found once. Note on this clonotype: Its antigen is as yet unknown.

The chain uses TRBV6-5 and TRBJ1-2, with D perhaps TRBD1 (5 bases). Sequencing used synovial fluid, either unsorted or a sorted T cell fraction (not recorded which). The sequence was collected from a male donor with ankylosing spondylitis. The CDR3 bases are TGTGCCAGCAGTTACGGGTGGGGGAACAACTATGGCTACACCTTC. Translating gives CASSYGWGNNYGYTF.